Shown below are 14 T cell receptor beta chains from a single sample sequenced in a study of cytomegalovirus exposure and HLA in healthy donors. Primers included in the PCR were 60 Vbeta and 13 Jbeta primers. Clones were read by immunoSEQ multiplex PCR, and TCRdb kept only the in-frame ones, dropping some. The sample includes over 150,000 clones, around three quarters of them seen just once. The sample consisted of PBMCs. The receptors were sampled from a man in his forties in good health and CMV-seronegative.

V and J are TRBV5-4 and TRBJ2-3, with 10 positions matching TRBD2. The CDR3 is 20 amino acids. V lost 2 bases and J lost 5; bases outside the gene matches: 20. Germline values: CDR1 SGHNT, CDR2 YYREEE (reference sequence). The CDR3 here is CASSLGPGGSSGRALDTQYF. The CDR3 DNA sequence: TGTGCCAGCAGCTTAGGCCCGGGAGGGAGCAGCGGGAGGGCCTTAGATACGCAGTATTTT. Variable domain in full (rest from reference TRBV5-4 and TRBJ2-3): ETGVTQSPTHLIKTRGQQVTLRCSSQSGHNTVSWYQQALGQGPQFIFQYYREEENGRGNFPPRFSGLQFPNYSSELNVNALELDDSALYLCASSLGPGGSSGRALDTQYFGPGTRLTVL.

Details on this clone: The junction departs from the called germline gene at one end, perhaps through a read error. This chain connects TRBV19 to TRBJ2-1; 7 bases agree with TRBD2. The V gene's germline CDR1 is LNHDA and CDR2 SQIVND (reference sequence). The CDR3 covers 12 residues. CDR3 in amino acids: CEGTTWLNEQFF. In DNA form, the CDR3 reads TGCGAGGGGACTACCTGGCTGAATGAGCAGTTCTTC.

This clone was recorded once. This rearrangement joins TRBV25-1 to TRBJ1-1; D not certain. The CDR3 has 13 amino acids. The V end lost 6 bases, the J end lost 2 bases, and 10 bases lay between the germline ends. Germline CDR1 and CDR2: MGHDK and SYGVNS. The CDR3 spells CASRVTGNTEAFF. Written as DNA, the CDR3 is TGTGCCAGCAGGGTGACTGGTAACACTGAAGCTTTCTTT.

This clone was seen just once. The V gene is TRBV9, the J gene TRBJ2-1, with 8 bases identical to TRBD2. The V and J ends lost 4 bases and 4 bases, in that order; junction bases with no gene match: 7. The CDR3 spans 15 residues. Germline loops: CDR1 SGDLS, CDR2 YYNGEE. CDR3 nucleotide sequence: TGTGCCAGCAGCACCCTCGGCGGGGGGTACAATGAGCAGTTCTTC. It yields the protein CASSTLGGGYNEQFF. Complete variable domain (other parts from reference TRBV9 and TRBJ2-1): DSGVTQTPKHLITATGQRVTLRCSPRSGDLSVYWYQQSLDQGLQFLIQYYNGEERAKGNILERFSAQQFPDLHSELNLSSLELGDSALYFCASSTLGGGYNEQFFGPGTRLTVL.

V gene TRBV7-9 combines with J gene TRBJ2-1; 10 positions agree with TRBD2. Trimming removed 3 bases from V and 8 bases from J; junction bases left unmatched: 10. CDR1 and CDR2 from the germline V gene are SEHNR and FQNEAQ (reference sequence). The length of the CDR3 is 16 residues. The CDR3 DNA sequence: TGTGCCAGCAGCTTTAGGCGGCTAGCGGGAGTCTATGAGCAGTTCTTC. The encoded protein is CASSFRRLAGVYEQFF.

The chain couples TRBV28 to TRBJ2-2; 8 bases are shared with TRBD1. The CDR3 has 16 amino acids. Germline lookup yields CDR1 MDHEN and CDR2 SYDVKM. V shed 4 bases and J 5 bases; nucleotides not matched to a gene: 9. This chain's CDR3 is CASSSPGQGSTGELFF. The CDR3, as DNA: TGTGCCAGCAGTTCCCCTGGACAGGGAAGTACCGGGGAGCTGTTTTTT.

The chain employs TRBV6-4 and TRBJ2-2; 10 bases agree with TRBD2. J lost 5 bases, V lost 4 bases, and 4 bases had no gene match. CDR3 length equals 15 residues. The germline V gene encodes CDR1 MRHNA and CDR2 SNTAGT. The CDR3 DNA reads as TGTGCCAGCAGTGTCGCTAGCGGGAGAACCGGGGAGCTGTTTTTT. Its protein product is CASSVASGRTGELFF.

The chain has TRBV14 and TRBJ2-2, with a weak D call TRBD1 (5 bases). This CDR3 is built from 14 residues. V was clipped by 3 bases and J by 7 bases, with 12 bases between them. CDR1 and CDR2 from the germline V gene are SGHDN and FVKESK. The DNA of the CDR3 is TGTGCCAGCAGCCAGGGGCCCCGCCACGGGGAGCTGTTTTTT. This translates into CASSQGPRHGELFF.

This chain connects TRBV2 to TRBJ2-1; 11 nucleotides align to TRBD2. CDR1 is SNHLY, CDR2 FYNNEI, per germline. This CDR3 spans 16 amino acids. J lost 3 bases, V lost 6 bases, and 7 bases had no gene match. The CDR3 DNA is TGTGCCAGCAGCCCACTAGCGGGAGTCCTCTACAATGAGCAGTTCTTC. Residues: CASSPLAGVLYNEQFF.

This clone came up a few times. The chain recombines TRBV18 with TRBJ2-7; D may be TRBD2 (5 bases). V was shortened by 0 bases and J by 7 bases, with 13 bases between the two germline ends. The germline CDR1 and CDR2 sequences are KGHSH and LQKENI. This CDR3 spans 14 amino acids. The CDR3 reads CASSPPITGREQYF. DNA of the CDR3: TGTGCCAGCTCACCACCTATAACGGGAAGGGAGCAGTACTTC.

The rearrangement links TRBV28 to TRBJ1-2, with a possible D match to TRBD1 (6 bases). The CDR3 is 12 amino acids. V shed 6 bases and J shed 9 bases, with 14 bases lying between them. CDR1 MDHEN and CDR2 SYDVKM come from the germline V gene. The CDR3 reads CASRQGVSCYTF. CDR3 sequence (DNA): TGTGCCAGCAGACAGGGTGTTTCGTGCTACACCTTC.

On this clone: At one boundary the junction diverges from the germline segment, which might be a read error. The chain joins TRBV29-1 to TRBJ2-5, with a weak D call TRBD1 (5 bases). The J call may be mistaken, given a closer DNA end match to TRBJ2-7. The CDR3 contains 13 residues. Per the germline V gene, CDR1 is SQVTM and CDR2 is ANQGSEA. In DNA form, the CDR3 reads TGCAGCGTTGGCCCGCAGGGCTCCCACGAGCAGTACTTC. This translates into CSVGPQGSHEQYF.

Regarding this clone: The junction departs from the called germline gene at one end, perhaps through a read error. The chain employs TRBV4-1 and TRBJ2-6; TRBD2 matches at 7 bases. CDR3 length: 20 amino acids. Germline CDR1 and CDR2: MGHRA and YSYEKL. The CDR3 bases are TGCGCCAGCAGCCAAGATAGGCTTATGGGACTAAGCTCTGGGGCCAACGGCCTGACTTTC. Translated: CASSQDRLMGLSSGANGLTF.

The chain has TRBV2 and TRBJ2-5, with 10 bases that match TRBD2. Germline V gives CDR1 SNHLY, CDR2 FYNNEI. There are 13 residues in the CDR3. Trimming cost V 10 bases and J 11 bases; bases outside gene matches: 13. CDR3 in DNA: TGTGCCATTGGACTAGCGGAACCGGGGGAGCAGTACTTC. This translates into CAIGLAEPGEQYF. Drawing the rest from reference TRBV2 and TRBJ2-5, the complete variable domain is EPEVTQTPSHQVTQMGQEVILRCVPISNHLYFYWYRQILGQKVEFLVSFYNNEISEKSEIFDDQFSVERPDGSNFTLKIRSTKLEDSAMYFCAIGLAEPGEQYFGPGTRLLVL.